The clone carrying this T cell receptor beta chain was seen a few times. The entry originates in a study of blood T cell repertoires in COVID-19. Study context: Donors in the United States, Italy and Spain gave samples during acute or convalescent COVID-19. PBMCs, B-cell-depleted T cells, or T cells provided the cDNA or gDNA that made up the material.

Original methodology: How many nucleated cells were present was estimated from reference gene primer amplification. Assay used: immunoSEQ multiplex PCR; TCRdb lists only in-frame clones, some missing. V and J calls and clone size follow that table, whereas D and trimming were derived from the DNA. This sample has around 100,000 clones; 92% occur once, and the top ten carry about 5.7%. This receptor was obtained from a man aged 45 to 65 with active COVID-19. The sample comprised peripheral blood.

This chain's CDR3 is CASSLVREAGEQYF. CDR3 in DNA: TGTGCCAGCAGCTTAGTTAGGGAGGCGGGGGAGCAGTACTTC. This chain connects TRBV7-9 to TRBJ2-7; tentative D call: TRBD2 (6 bases). This CDR3 has 14 amino acids. Germline V gives CDR1 SEHNR, CDR2 FQNEAQ (reference sequence). Between the trimmed V and J ends, which lost 1 base and 7 bases, there was a span of 14 bases.